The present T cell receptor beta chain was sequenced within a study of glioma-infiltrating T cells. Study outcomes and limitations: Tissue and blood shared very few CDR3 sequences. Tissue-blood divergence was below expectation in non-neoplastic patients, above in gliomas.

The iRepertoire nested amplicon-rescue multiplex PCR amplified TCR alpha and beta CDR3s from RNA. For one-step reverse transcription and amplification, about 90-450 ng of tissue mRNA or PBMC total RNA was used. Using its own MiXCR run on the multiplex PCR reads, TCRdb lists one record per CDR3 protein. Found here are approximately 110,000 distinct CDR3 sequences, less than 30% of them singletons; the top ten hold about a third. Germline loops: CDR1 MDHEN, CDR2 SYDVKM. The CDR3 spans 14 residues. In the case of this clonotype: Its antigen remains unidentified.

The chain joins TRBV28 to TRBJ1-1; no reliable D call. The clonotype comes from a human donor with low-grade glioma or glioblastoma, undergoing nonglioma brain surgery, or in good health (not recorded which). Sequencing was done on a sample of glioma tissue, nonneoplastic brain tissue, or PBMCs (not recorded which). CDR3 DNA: TGTGTTAGCAGTTTAGACAACCCGAACACTGAAGCTTTCTTT. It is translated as CVSSLDNPNTEAFF. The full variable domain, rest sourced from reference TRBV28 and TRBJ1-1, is DVKVTQSSRYLVKRTGEKVFLECVQDMDHENMFWYRQDPGLGLRLIYFSYDVKMKEKGDIPEGYSVSREKKERFSLILESASTNQTSMYLCVSSLDNPNTEAFFGQGTRLTVV.